This entry describes one T cell receptor (beta chain). There is no known antigen for this receptor. Base-call qualities are not available, and no considerably larger clone is one nucleotide away. This sample was included in a study of control samples from healthy donors and cancer patients (dated by TCRdb to 2019 to 2021). Receptor libraries were prepared by the immunoSEQ multiplex PCR assay. What TCRdb holds here is the immuneACCESS table cut down to in-frame rearrangements. Part of the clones is not present; checked against another copy, under half of the missing clones reflect an unresolved V gene, and the others are unexplained. The sample records 54,000 or so clones, over 85% of which are singletons. Jointly, the top ten make up less than 2.5% of the sample. The germline V gene supplies CDR1 SGHRS and CDR2 YFSETQ. Relative to germline, V is 2 bases shorter and J is 2 bases shorter, with 15 bases between their ends. The CDR3 numbers 16 residues from cysteine through phenylalanine. The only DNA kept is the CDR3, 48 bases in frame from the first base.

The rearranged chain carries TRBV5-1 and TRBJ2-3; tentative D gene TRBD1, with 6 bases matching. The sample taken for sequencing was blood. The TCR was taken from a man aged 30 to 45 in good health. CDR3 protein: CASSFPDSLVTDTQYF. The nucleotides read TGCGCCAGCAGCTTCCCGGACAGTCTGGTCACAGATACGCAGTATTTT.